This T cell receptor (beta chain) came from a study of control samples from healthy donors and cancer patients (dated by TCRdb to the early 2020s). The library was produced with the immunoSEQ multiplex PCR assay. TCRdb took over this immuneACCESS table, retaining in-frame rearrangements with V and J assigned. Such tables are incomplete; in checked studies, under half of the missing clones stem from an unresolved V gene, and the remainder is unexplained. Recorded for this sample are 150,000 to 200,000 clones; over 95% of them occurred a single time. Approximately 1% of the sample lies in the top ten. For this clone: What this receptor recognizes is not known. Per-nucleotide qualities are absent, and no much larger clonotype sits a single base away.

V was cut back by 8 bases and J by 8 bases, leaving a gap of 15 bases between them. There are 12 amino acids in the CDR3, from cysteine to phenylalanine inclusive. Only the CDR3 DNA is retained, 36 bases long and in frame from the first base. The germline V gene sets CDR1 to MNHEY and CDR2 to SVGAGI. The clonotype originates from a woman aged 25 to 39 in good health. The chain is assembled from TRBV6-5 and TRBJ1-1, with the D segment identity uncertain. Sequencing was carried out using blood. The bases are TGTGCCAGCTACACCCAATTTTCCGAAGCTTTCTTT. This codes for CASYTQFSEAFF.